A selection of T cell receptor beta chains follows, all from one sample in a study of T cell responses to AZD1222 COVID-19 vaccine. TCRdb keeps only in-frame clones here, not all; method: immunoSEQ multiplex PCR. The sample lists 70,000 to 90,000 clones, over 85% seen once, with around 3% in the top ten. Sequenced here: peripheral blood, sampled on day 0 of AZD1222 vaccination. These receptors all come from an adult in good health. Both conserved end residues are part of each CDR3. The D gene is left open where the match is weak. Size tells how often a clone was seen (once, few, many) or the class of an expanded clone, and some rows leave it out.

clone_size d_call j_call v_call cdr3_aa cdr3_nt
- TRBD1 TRBJ2-2 TRBV5-1 CASSQDRATGELFF TGCGCCAGCAGCCAGGACAGGGCCACCGGGGAGCTGTTTTTT
- TRBD2 TRBJ2-7 TRBV4-1 CASSPGLAGALGSYEQYF TGCGCCAGCAGCCCGGGACTAGCGGGGGCCCTCGGCTCCTACGAGCAGTACTTC
- - TRBJ2-2 TRBV5-4 CASCSETGELFF TGTGCCAGCTGCTCCGAAACCGGGGAGCTGTTTTTT
- - TRBJ2-1 TRBV29-1 CSALSVGLYNEQFF TGCAGCGCCTTATCGGTAGGGCTCTACAATGAGCAGTTCTTC
- - TRBJ2-1 TRBV24-1 CATSAGDNEQFF TGTGCCACCAGTGCGGGGGACAATGAGCAGTTCTTC
- - TRBJ1-1 TRBV5-6 CASSLGYGAFF TGTGCCAGCAGCTTGGGGTACGGCGCTTTCTTT
- TRBD1 TRBJ1-4 TRBV5-1 CASSLEVGTGYEKLFF TGCGCCAGCAGCTTGGAGGTGGGGACAGGTTACGAAAAACTGTTTTTT
- - TRBJ2-1 TRBV5-1 CASGRQSSYNEQFF TGCGCCAGCGGTCGGCAAAGCTCCTACAATGAGCAGTTCTTC
- TRBD2 TRBJ2-3 TRBV19 CASSSGPTSGRGTDTQYF TGTGCCAGTAGTTCCGGCCCGACTAGCGGGAGGGGCACAGATACGCAGTATTTT
- TRBD1 TRBJ2-2 TRBV7-9 CASSRTGNTGELFF TGTGCCAGCAGTCGGACAGGGAACACCGGGGAGCTGTTTTTT
- TRBD1 TRBJ1-1 TRBV5-1 CASSSQTGAITEAFF TGCGCCAGCAGCTCTCAGACAGGGGCAATCACTGAAGCTTTCTTT
- - TRBJ1-2 TRBV28 CASSSGGAFGYTF TGTGCCAGCAGTTCCGGAGGTGCGTTTGGCTACACCTTC
- - TRBJ2-1 TRBV5-6 CASSLEGLPNEQFF TGTGCCAGCAGCTTGGAAGGACTTCCAAATGAGCAGTTCTTC
- - TRBJ1-1 TRBV6-2/TRBV6-3 CASSYAGLDTEAFF TGTGCCAGCAGTTACGCCGGTTTGGACACTGAAGCTTTCTTT
- - TRBJ2-3 TRBV3-1/TRBV3-2 CASSQDRMRSTDTQYF TGTGCCAGCAGCCAAGATCGAATGCGGAGCACAGATACGCAGTATTTT
- - TRBJ1-1 TRBV6-5 CATSMNTEAFF TGTGCCACCTCCATGAACACTGAAGCTTTCTTT
- - TRBJ1-5 TRBV30 CAWSVPIGANQPQHF TGTGCCTGGAGTGTACCGATCGGGGCGAATCAGCCCCAGCATTTT
- - TRBJ1-5 TRBV12-3/TRBV12-4 CASRQGLGQPQHF TGTGCCAGCAGGCAGGGTTTAGGTCAGCCCCAGCATTTT
- - TRBJ1-5 TRBV12-3/TRBV12-4 CASSVGSNQPQHF TGTGCCAGCAGTGTTGGTAGCAATCAGCCCCAGCATTTT
- TRBD1 TRBJ1-1 TRBV28 CASSLGGTGSTNTEAFF TGTGCCAGCAGTTTAGGCGGGACAGGGAGTACGAACACTGAAGCTTTCTTT
- TRBD2 TRBJ2-2 TRBV19 CASSGLAEDTGELFF TGTGCCAGTAGCGGACTAGCGGAGGACACCGGGGAGCTGTTTTTT
- - TRBJ1-5 TRBV6-1 CASSEGWGQPQHF TGTGCCAGCAGTGAGGGGTGGGGTCAGCCCCAGCATTTT
- - TRBJ2-3 TRBV6-6 CASSSPDTQYF TGTGCCAGCAGTTCGCCAGATACGCAGTATTTT
- - TRBJ2-2 TRBV27 CASSLGGRRVYTGELFF TGTGCCAGCAGTTTAGGGGGCAGGAGGGTTTACACCGGGGAGCTGTTTTTT
- - TRBJ2-5 TRBV28 CASSSYSGTQYQETQYF TGTGCCAGCAGTTCCTACTCCGGGACACAGTACCAAGAGACCCAGTACTTC
- - TRBJ2-2 TRBV15 CATSTYWRGPTGELFF TGTGCCACCAGCACCTACTGGCGGGGCCCCACCGGGGAGCTGTTTTTT
- - TRBJ1-1 TRBV5-1 CASSPQSATEAFF TGCGCCAGCAGCCCGCAAAGCGCCACTGAAGCTTTCTTT
few TRBD2 TRBJ2-1 TRBV4-1 CASSQGILAEIYNEQFF TGCGCCAGCAGCCAAGGGATCCTAGCGGAAATCTACAATGAGCAGTTCTTC
- TRBD1 TRBJ1-2 TRBV7-9 CASSLLTRGDSYGYTF TGTGCCAGCAGCTTACTAACGCGGGGGGACAGCTATGGCTACACCTTC
- - TRBJ2-1 TRBV28 CATRPLSSYNEQFF TGTGCCACCCGGCCGTTATCCTCCTACAATGAGCAGTTCTTC
- - TRBJ2-1 TRBV7-9 CASSFRRGGISNEQFF TGTGCCAGCAGCTTCCGTCGGGGCGGGATTTCCAATGAGCAGTTCTTC
- - TRBJ1-5 TRBV10-3 CATGISSNQPQHF TGTGCCACCGGGATCTCTAGCAATCAGCCCCAGCATTTT
- TRBD1 TRBJ2-7 TRBV12-3/TRBV12-4 CASMQGDSYEQYF TGTGCCAGCATGCAGGGGGACAGTTACGAGCAGTACTTC
- TRBD2 TRBJ2-1 TRBV11-3 CASSFGLAGGPLDNEQFF TGTGCCAGCAGCTTTGGACTAGCGGGAGGGCCACTGGACAATGAGCAGTTCTTC
- - TRBJ1-1 TRBV27 CASSFPGRSTEAFF TGTGCCAGCAGTTTCCCGGGCCGGAGCACTGAAGCTTTCTTT
- - TRBJ1-1 TRBV6-5 CASSLTGGTEAFF TGTGCCAGCAGTCTTACGGGGGGCACTGAAGCTTTCTTT